The 10 T cell receptor beta chains presented below share a single source sample, sequenced in a study of naive and memory T cell subsets. An oligonucleotide containing a UMI was ligated to the 3' end of TCR cDNA. The SP2 primer and nested alpha and beta constant region primers amplified ligated cDNA in four rounds. In TCRdb, the 5' RACE reads were re-called with MiXCR into one record per CDR3 protein. The sample carries tens of thousands of distinct CDR3 sequences, 6% to 8% recorded once. These receptors were obtained from a female donor in good health.

This clonotype has a count of ten or more. This chain joins TRBV6-9 and TRBJ1-6, with D hard to call. V was clipped by 5 bases and J by 7 bases, with 9 bases between them. The CDR3 is made up of 13 amino acids. Germline CDR1 is MNHGY and CDR2 is SVAAGI. As DNA, the CDR3 is TGTGCCAGCAGTACCGGGGAAAATTCACCCCTCCACTTT. Encoded protein: CASSTGENSPLHF.

This clonotype was counted between two and nine times. V gene TRBV11-3 combines with J gene TRBJ2-2; a possible D gene is TRBD1 (5 bases). The CDR3 is 12 residues long. Trimming stripped 4 bases from V and 5 bases from J, with 5 bases between. Germline loops: CDR1 SGHNT, CDR2 YENEEA. The CDR3 region is CASSSGTGELFF. Written as DNA, the CDR3 is TGTGCCAGCAGCTCAGGGACCGGGGAGCTGTTTTTT.

The sample holds many counts of this clonotype. V is TRBV27 and J is TRBJ1-1; no reliable D call. This CDR3 contains 14 residues. CDR1 and CDR2 (germline): MNHEY, SMNVEV (reference sequence). Trimming took off 4 bases at V and 0 bases at J, with 9 bases between the two ends. The CDR3 sequence is CASSSRTVNTEAFF. The CDR3 nucleotides are TGTGCCAGCAGTTCCAGGACGGTGAACACTGAAGCTTTCTTT.

This clonotype was counted at least ten times. The rearrangement joins TRBV7-2 to TRBJ1-1; D remains unclear. Germline loops: CDR1 SGHTA, CDR2 FQGNSA. This CDR3 has 14 residues. Trimming took 5 bases from V and 1 from J, leaving 11 bases between them. This chain's CDR3 is CASSLTRQNTEAFF. The CDR3 DNA is TGTGCCAGCAGCCTCACTAGACAGAACACTGAAGCTTTCTTT.

This clonotype occurred many times. The chain carries TRBV4-1 and TRBJ1-1; D is unresolved. The V gene lost 4 bases and the J gene lost 0 bases, with 12 bases spanning the gap. The germline V gene has CDR1 MGHRA and CDR2 YSYEKL. This CDR3 has 15 amino acids. The CDR3 nucleotides read TGCGCCAGCAGCCGTGGGCCTGGGATGAACACTGAAGCTTTCTTT. Translating it yields CASSRGPGMNTEAFF.

The table lists this clonotype with many counts. The chain links TRBV18 to TRBJ1-1; possible D gene TRBD1, 5 bases. There are 15 residues in the CDR3. Looked up from germline, CDR1 is KGHSH and CDR2 is LQKENI. V lost 3 bases and J 2 bases, leaving 13 bases between the germline ends. CDR3: CASSPGGDCNTEAFF. The CDR3, as DNA: TGTGCCAGCTCACCCGGGGGAGATTGCAACACTGAAGCTTTCTTT.

The chain uses TRBV9 and TRBJ2-7, with D hard to call. The CDR3 totals 14 residues. The ends were cut back, 2 bases at V and 3 bases at J, with 12 bases in the middle. The germline gives CDR1 SGDLS, CDR2 YYNGEE. This CDR3 is CASSVGLQFYEQYF. Written as DNA, the CDR3 is TGTGCCAGCAGCGTTGGTCTCCAGTTCTACGAGCAGTACTTC.

This clonotype was recorded many times. The CDR3 loop is CASSDPSGWPDTDTQYF. The CDR3 DNA is TGTGCCAGCAGCGATCCGTCAGGGTGGCCTGACACAGATACGCAGTATTTT. The V and J genes are TRBV7-9 and TRBJ2-3, with D perhaps matching TRBD1 (5 bases). This CDR3 is 17 amino acids long. Trimming took 5 bases from V and 2 from J, leaving 20 bases between them. Per germline, CDR1 SEHNR and CDR2 FQNEAQ (reference sequence).

This clonotype was counted ten times or more. The chain employs TRBV3-1 and TRBJ1-6; 7 nucleotides agree with TRBD1. CDR1 is LGHDT and CDR2 is YNNKEL in the germline V gene (reference sequence). The CDR3 runs 14 residues. J lost 13 bases, V lost 6 bases, and 12 bases had no gene match. The CDR3 sequence is CASSSGTAFRPLHF. In DNA, the CDR3 is TGTGCCAGCAGTTCCGGGACAGCCTTTCGTCCCCTCCACTTT.

This clonotype was seen a handful of times. The J gene is TRBJ1-1, the V gene TRBV6-2 or TRBV6-3; 10 nucleotides match TRBD1. CDR1 and CDR2 from the germline V gene are MNHEY and SVGEGT. The J segment lost 5 bases and the V segment lost 2 bases, leaving 5 bases of the junction unmatched. The CDR3 has 15 amino acids. CDR3 in amino acids: CASSYGTGDVTEAFF. CDR3 bases: TGTGCCAGCAGTTACGGGACAGGGGATGTGACTGAAGCTTTCTTT.